The present T cell receptor (beta chain) was sequenced within a study of Ad26.COV2.S vaccination and SARS-CoV-2 variants. Treatment: 19 received Ad26.COV2.S at low or high dose, single or two shots; about 5 received placebo; per-sample allocation not given. Samples were taken on day 63 after the first vaccine or placebo injection. Only in-frame clones appear in the TCRdb table, and some are missing; sequencing was by immunoSEQ multiplex PCR. This sample has about 350,000 clones; 88% occur once, and the top ten carry around 6.6%. In germline, CDR1 is MNHEY, CDR2 SVGEGT. The V end was cut by 6 bases, the J end by 1 base, with 22 bases between. The CDR3 runs 19 residues.

The chain carries TRBV6-2 or TRBV6-3 and TRBJ2-6, with D unresolved. This TCR came from a person between 18 and 65 years old who received the Ad26.COV2.S COVID-19 vaccine or a placebo. This sample comprised peripheral blood, obtained in a trial of Ad26.COV2.S vaccine versus placebo. For the CDR3, the DNA is TGTGCCAGCAGCACCCCGGTGGGTATGAAGTCGTCTGGGGCCAACGTCCTGACTTTC. Protein product: CASSTPVGMKSSGANVLTF.